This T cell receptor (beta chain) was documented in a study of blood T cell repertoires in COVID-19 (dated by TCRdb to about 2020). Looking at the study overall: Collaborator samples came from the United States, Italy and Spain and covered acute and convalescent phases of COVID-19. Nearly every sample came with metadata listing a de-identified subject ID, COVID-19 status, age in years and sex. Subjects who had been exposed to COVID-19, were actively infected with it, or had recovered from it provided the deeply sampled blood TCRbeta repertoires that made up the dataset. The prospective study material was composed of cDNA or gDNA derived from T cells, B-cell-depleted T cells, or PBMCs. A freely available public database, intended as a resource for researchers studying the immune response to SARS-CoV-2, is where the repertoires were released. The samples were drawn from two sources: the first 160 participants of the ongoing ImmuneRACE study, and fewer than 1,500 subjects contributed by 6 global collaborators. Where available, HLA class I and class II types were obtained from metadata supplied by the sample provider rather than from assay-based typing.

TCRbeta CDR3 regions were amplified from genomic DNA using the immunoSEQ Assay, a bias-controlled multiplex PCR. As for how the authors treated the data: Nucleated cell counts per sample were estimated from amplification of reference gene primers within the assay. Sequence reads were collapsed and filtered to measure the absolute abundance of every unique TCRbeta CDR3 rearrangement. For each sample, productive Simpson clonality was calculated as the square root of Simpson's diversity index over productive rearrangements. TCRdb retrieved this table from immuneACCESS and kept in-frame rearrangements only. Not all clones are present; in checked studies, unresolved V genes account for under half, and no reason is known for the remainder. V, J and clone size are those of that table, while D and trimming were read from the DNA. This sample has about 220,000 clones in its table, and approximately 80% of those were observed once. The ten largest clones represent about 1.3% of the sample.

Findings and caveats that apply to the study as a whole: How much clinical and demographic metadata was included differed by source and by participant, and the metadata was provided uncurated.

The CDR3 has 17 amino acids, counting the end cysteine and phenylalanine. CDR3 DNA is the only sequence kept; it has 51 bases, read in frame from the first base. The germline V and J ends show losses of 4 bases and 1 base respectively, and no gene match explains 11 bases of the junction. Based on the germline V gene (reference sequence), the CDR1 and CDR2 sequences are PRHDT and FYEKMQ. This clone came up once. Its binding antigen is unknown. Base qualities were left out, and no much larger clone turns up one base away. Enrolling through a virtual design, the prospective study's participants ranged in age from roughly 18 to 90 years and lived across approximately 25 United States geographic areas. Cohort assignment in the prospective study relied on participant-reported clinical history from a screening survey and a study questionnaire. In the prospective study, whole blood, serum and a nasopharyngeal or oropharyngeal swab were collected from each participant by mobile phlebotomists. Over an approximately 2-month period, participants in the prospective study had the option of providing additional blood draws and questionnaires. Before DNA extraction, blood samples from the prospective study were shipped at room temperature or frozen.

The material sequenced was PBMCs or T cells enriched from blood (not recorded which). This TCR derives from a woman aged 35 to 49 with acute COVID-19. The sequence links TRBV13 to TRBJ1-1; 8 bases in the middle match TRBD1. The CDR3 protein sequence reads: CASSSGGQGAGNTEAFF. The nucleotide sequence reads TGTGCCAGCAGCTCGGGGGGCCAGGGGGCAGGGAACACTGAAGCTTTCTTT.